This T cell receptor (beta chain) was profiled in a study of T-cell reconstitution after alpha-beta-depleted transplantation in children. Preparation of the TCRbeta library used unique molecular identifiers. TCRdb recomputed calls from the PCR reads with MiXCR, one row per CDR3 protein. The sample has about 640,000 distinct CDR3 sequences; 16% are singletons. Germline CDR1 is SGHVS and CDR2 is FQNEAQ. The CDR3 has 12 amino acids. V was trimmed by 5 bases and J by 7 bases, leaving 10 bases between them. V usage is TRBV7-8 and J usage is TRBJ2-3, with unresolved D. The origin of this receptor is a human donor who donated a stem cell graft to a child with acute myeloid leukemia. The sample was PBMCs from the stem cell graft donor, taken from the stem cell graft. CDR3 residues: CASSGDPNTQYF. CDR3 DNA sequence: TGTGCCAGCAGCGGAGACCCCAATACGCAGTATTTT.